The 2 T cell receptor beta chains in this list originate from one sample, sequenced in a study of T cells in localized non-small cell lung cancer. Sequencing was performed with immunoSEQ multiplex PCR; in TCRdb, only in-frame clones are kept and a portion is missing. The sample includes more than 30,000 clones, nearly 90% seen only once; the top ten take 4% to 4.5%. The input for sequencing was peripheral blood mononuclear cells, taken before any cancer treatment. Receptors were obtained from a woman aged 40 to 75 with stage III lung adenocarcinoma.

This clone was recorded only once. The CDR3 region has the DNA TGCAGCGTTGAAGGGCAGGGAAACTCCTACGAGCAGTACTTC. Translation: CSVEGQGNSYEQYF. This chain joins TRBV29-1 and TRBJ2-7, with D possibly matching TRBD1 (5 bases). Germline V lookup: CDR1 SQVTM, CDR2 ANQGSEA. The ends were cut back, 1 base at V and 0 bases at J, with 10 bases in the middle. The CDR3 loop spans 14 amino acids.

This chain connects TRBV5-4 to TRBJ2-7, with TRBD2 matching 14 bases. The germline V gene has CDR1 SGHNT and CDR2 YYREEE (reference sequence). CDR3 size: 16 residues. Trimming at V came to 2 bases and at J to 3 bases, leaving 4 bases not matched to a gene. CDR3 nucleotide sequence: TGTGCCAGCAGCTTAGCCGGGACTAGCGGGGGCTACGAGCAGTACTTC. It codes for CASSLAGTSGGYEQYF.